These 6 T cell receptor beta chains originate from one sample sequenced in a study of CD8 T cells in ankylosing spondylitis. Findings of the study overall: Seemingly characteristic of ankylosing spondylitis blood was a TCR beta motif consisting of several highly homologous variants.

No antigen has been assigned to these receptors. TCRdb ran MiXCR on the 5' RACE reads and lists one entry per CDR3 protein. The repertoire has around 490,000 distinct CDR3 sequences, less than 6% of them found once; the top ten carry around 3.6%. The sample taken for sequencing was blood, either unsorted or a sorted T cell fraction (not recorded which). The receptors here all came from a male donor with ankylosing spondylitis.

This clonotype occurred many times. The V gene is TRBV6-5, the J gene TRBJ2-4; maybe TRBD2 (6 bases). The CDR3 length is 14 residues. V lost 4 bases to trimming and J lost 3 bases, with 10 bases between them. The germline CDR1 and CDR2 sequences are MNHEY and SVGAGI. Written as DNA, the CDR3 is TGTGCCAGCAGTTCCCAGGGAGGCAAAAACATTCAGTACTTC. It is translated as CASSSQGGKNIQYF.

This clonotype was observed at least ten times. J is TRBJ2-3 and V is TRBV20-1; D might be TRBD1 (6 bases). Germline lookup yields CDR1 DFQATT and CDR2 SNEGSKA (reference sequence). This CDR3 is built from 11 residues. Written as DNA, the CDR3 is TGCAGGCCCAGGGGCCCAGATACGCAGTATTTT. Its translation: CRPRGPDTQYF.

This clonotype appeared many times. V is TRBV28 and J is TRBJ1-1; maybe TRBD1 (6 bases). CDR1 and CDR2 (germline): MDHEN, SYDVKM. The CDR3 covers 15 residues. V was pared by 2 bases and J by 6 bases, with 16 bases between. CDR3 loop: CASSLHRAGRAEAFF. As DNA, the CDR3 is TGTGCCAGCAGTTTACACAGGGCGGGACGGGCTGAAGCTTTCTTT.

V and J are TRBV5-1 and TRBJ2-7, with 8 bases identical to TRBD2. CDR1 SGHRS and CDR2 YFSETQ come from the germline V gene. V gave up 3 bases and J gave up 6 bases; unmatched junction bases: 5. The CDR3 extends over 13 amino acids. CDR3 DNA: TGCGCCAGCAGCTGGACGGGAGGGGCCGAGCAGTACTTC. Translating it yields CASSWTGGAEQYF.

This clonotype was recorded at least ten times. The J gene is TRBJ1-2, the V gene TRBV20-1; D not certain. The CDR3 totals 12 residues. The germline V gene has CDR1 DFQATT and CDR2 SNEGSKA (reference sequence). Trimming cost V 1 base and J 7 bases, with 10 bases left between them. In DNA form, the CDR3 reads TGCAGTGCTAGAGGACAACAGCGTGGCTACACCTTC. Protein sequence: CSARGQQRGYTF.

This clonotype came up many times. The chain carries TRBV4-2 and TRBJ2-7; D possibly corresponds to TRBD2 (5 bases). The CDR3 sequence is 15 residues long. Trimming left V 0 bases short and J 5 bases short, with 14 bases between. Looked up from germline, CDR1 is LGHNA and CDR2 is YNFKEQ. The CDR3 loop reads CASSQDNRGRNEQYF. Written as DNA, the CDR3 is TGTGCCAGCAGCCAAGATAACCGGGGTCGGAACGAGCAGTACTTC.